This T cell receptor beta chain derives from a study of cytomegalovirus exposure and HLA in healthy donors. Study as a whole: Genetic ancestry analysis placed around 76% of the approximately 400 donors that were genotyped in the Caucasian-associated cluster. Study outcomes and limitations: Roughly uniform sequencing depth across donors was assumed, possibly incorrectly. Reports credit the classifier with highly specific, highly sensitive diagnosis of cytomegalovirus status. TCR association rates varied by HLA locus in a later analysis, with DRB1 highest and HLA-C lowest.

The PCR employed 60 Vbeta primers together with 13 Jbeta primers. Some clones are missing from TCRdb's copy, which holds only in-frame ones; the method was immunoSEQ multiplex PCR. The table lists about 180,000 clones, about 85% of them singletons, with 1% in the top ten. CDR1 is MNHNS and CDR2 is SASEGT in the germline V gene. The CDR3 consists of 13 residues. V lost 6 bases, J lost 7 bases, and 6 bases stayed unmatched. About this clone itself: Its antigen remains unidentified.

The chain is built from TRBV6-1 and TRBJ1-2; TRBD1 aligns across 9 bases. This sequence originates from a boy between 2 and 10 years old in good health and CMV-seronegative. The sample consisted of PBMCs. This CDR3 is CASRPTGGSGYTF. The DNA of the CDR3 is TGTGCCAGCAGGCCGACAGGGGGATCTGGCTACACCTTC.